One sample yielded the 22 T cell receptor beta chains listed below, sequenced in a study of cytomegalovirus exposure and HLA in healthy donors. 13 Jbeta primers and 60 Vbeta primers were used for the PCR. Clones were sequenced by immunoSEQ multiplex PCR, and TCRdb holds only the in-frame ones, with some missing. The sample lists 150,000 to 200,000 clones; about 81% were seen once. The source material was PBMCs. These TCRs come from a woman younger than 30 in good health and CMV-seropositive.

The chain links TRBV7-9 to TRBJ2-6; D gene unclear. In germline, CDR1 is SEHNR, CDR2 FQNEAQ (reference sequence). This CDR3 contains 15 residues. The V and J ends lost 1 base and 4 bases respectively, with 8 bases between them. The CDR3 DNA sequence: TGTGCCAGCAGCTTAGACAGTAGAGGGGCCAACGTCCTGACTTTC. It specifies CASSLDSRGANVLTF.

V and J are TRBV5-1 and TRBJ2-1, with D tentatively TRBD1 (6 bases). Germline CDR1 is SGHRS and CDR2 is YFSETQ. The CDR3 contains 15 residues. Trimming pared 5 bases from V and 5 bases from J, leaving 17 bases between. As DNA, the CDR3 is TGCGCCAGCAGACCTGCAGGGGCGCTAGACAATGAGCAGTTCTTC. Its protein product is CASRPAGALDNEQFF.

The V call is TRBV5-5, the J call TRBJ2-5; 8 bases match TRBD1. CDR1 SGHKS and CDR2 YYEKEE come from the germline V gene (reference sequence). V trimming: 5 bases; J trimming: 1 base; junction bases outside the gene matches: 7. This CDR3 spans 15 amino acids. CDR3 sequence reads: CASSPGTGGQETQYF. Here the CDR3 DNA reads TGTGCCAGCAGTCCCGGGACAGGAGGCCAAGAGACCCAGTACTTC.

In DNA, the CDR3 is TGTGCCAGCACTTGGGGACAGGGGCAAGAGACCCAGTACTTC. Protein sequence: CASTWGQGQETQYF. V and J are TRBV2 and TRBJ2-5; 10 bases match TRBD1. This CDR3 is 14 amino acids long. Trimming at V came to 7 bases and at J to 2 bases, leaving 4 bases not matched to a gene. Germline V gene data show CDR1 as SNHLY and CDR2 as FYNNEI.

The V and J genes are TRBV9 and TRBJ2-3; TRBD2 might be the D (6 bases). Germline V lookup: CDR1 SGDLS, CDR2 YYNGEE. V was clipped by 0 bases and J by 10 bases, with 12 bases between them. The CDR3 runs to 13 residues. The CDR3 nucleotides read TGTGCCAGCAGCGTAGGCGGTGGAGGGGCGCAGTATTTT. This gives the protein CASSVGGGGAQYF.

The chain combines TRBV6-6 with TRBJ2-5; 10 nucleotides align to TRBD1. The CDR3 is made up of 15 amino acids. J gave up 5 bases and V 5 bases, and 8 bases lay outside the gene matches. CDR1 MNHNY and CDR2 SVGAGI come from the germline V gene (reference sequence). CDR3 nucleotide sequence: TGTGCCAGCAGTCCTCCGGGACAGGGGTTTGAGACCCAGTACTTC. Its translation is CASSPPGQGFETQYF.

The rearrangement uses TRBV20-1 and TRBJ1-2; no reliable D call. Germline-derived CDR1 and CDR2 are DFQATT and SNEGSKA (reference sequence). This CDR3 spans 11 amino acids. V lost 6 bases and J 5 bases, leaving 10 bases between the germline ends. The DNA for the CDR3 is TGCAGTGCCGCGTCCGGGTATGGCTACACCTTC. Its translation is CSAASGYGYTF.

The rearrangement uses TRBV13 and TRBJ1-4; TRBD1 agrees at 8 bases. Germline CDR1 PRHDT, CDR2 FYEKMQ (reference sequence). The CDR3 is made up of 16 amino acids. V shed 1 base, J shed 5 bases, and the junction held 6 bases outside the gene matches. The DNA of the CDR3 is TGTGCCAGCAGCTTAGAGGGGACAGGCTCCAATGAAAAACTGTTTTTT. Encoded protein: CASSLEGTGSNEKLFF.

The chain has TRBV29-1 and TRBJ1-1; 7 bases fit TRBD1. The CDR3 extends over 15 amino acids. Looked up from germline, CDR1 is SQVTM and CDR2 is ANQGSEA. The junction had 10 bases not matched to a gene; V was cut back by 6 bases and J by 0 bases. In DNA form, the CDR3 reads TGCAGCGTCCTAGGGGACAGAACTATGAACACTGAAGCTTTCTTT. Translation gives CSVLGDRTMNTEAFF.

V and J are TRBV19 and TRBJ1-2; D is possibly TRBD1 (5 bases). This CDR3 has 13 amino acids. CDR1 and CDR2 (germline): LNHDA, SQIVND (reference sequence). Trimming stripped 5 bases from V and 8 bases from J, with 15 bases between. The CDR3 region has the DNA TGTGCCAGTAGTCCGCACAGGAGGGACGGCTACACCTTC. Protein product: CASSPHRRDGYTF.

The J gene is TRBJ1-6, the V gene TRBV19; D remains unclear. The germline V gene has CDR1 LNHDA and CDR2 SQIVND (reference sequence). Trimming pared 5 bases from V and 3 bases from J, leaving 11 bases between. The CDR3 extends over 15 amino acids. CDR3 residues: CASSQANRYNSPLHF. As DNA, the CDR3 is TGTGCCAGTAGTCAGGCAAACCGCTATAATTCACCCCTCCACTTT.

The rearrangement uses TRBV6-4 and TRBJ2-1; 8 bases are a match to TRBD2. V lost 0 bases and J lost 0; bases outside the gene matches: 1. Germline CDR1 and CDR2: MRHNA and SNTAGT. The CDR3 has 16 residues. The CDR3 region is CASSDSRGGSYNEQFF. The CDR3 DNA sequence: TGTGCCAGCAGTGACTCTCGGGGGGGCTCCTACAATGAGCAGTTCTTC.

The chain employs TRBV11-1 and TRBJ2-1; D might be TRBD1 (6 bases). V lost 1 base and J lost 7, with 11 bases in between. CDR1 and CDR2 (germline): SGHAT, FQDESV (reference sequence). The CDR3 covers 14 residues. The DNA of the CDR3 is TGTGCCAGCAGCTTAGTCGAAACAGGGAATGAGCAGTTCTTC. Amino acid sequence: CASSLVETGNEQFF.

This chain uses TRBV7-9 with TRBJ2-1; no clear D. Trimming took off 5 bases at V and 8 bases at J, with 10 bases between the two ends. Germline V gene lookup returns CDR1 SEHNR and CDR2 FQNEAQ (reference sequence). This CDR3 is built from 12 residues. The CDR3: CASSQPLDEQFF. In DNA, the CDR3 is TGTGCCAGCAGCCAACCGTTAGATGAGCAGTTCTTC.

This chain joins TRBV5-5 and TRBJ2-7; D uncertain. Germline-derived CDR1 and CDR2 are SGHKS and YYEKEE (reference sequence). The CDR3 contains 11 residues. The V and J ends lost 1 base and 5 bases respectively, with 4 bases between them. The CDR3 DNA reads TGTGCCAGCAGCTTGCTCCACGAGCAGTACTTC. Translating it yields CASSLLHEQYF.

This chain connects TRBV5-5 to TRBJ2-3; the D gene is possibly TRBD1 (6 bases). V shed 2 bases and J shed 0 bases, with 13 bases lying between them. This CDR3 contains 16 residues. From germline, CDR1 is SGHKS and CDR2 YYEKEE (reference sequence). In DNA form, the CDR3 reads TGTGCCAGCAGCTTAGCAGGGGCCTCTAGCACAGATACGCAGTATTTT. Translated: CASSLAGASSTDTQYF.

V usage is TRBV7-6 and J usage is TRBJ1-2, with a tentative D call TRBD1 (6 bases). The CDR3 covers 16 residues. Germline CDR1 SGHVS, CDR2 FNYEAQ. Trimming removed 5 bases from V and 2 bases from J, with 18 bases in between. This chain's CDR3 is CASSPDAAGDNYGYTF. The CDR3 coding sequence is TGTGCCAGCAGCCCCGACGCGGCAGGGGACAACTATGGCTACACCTTC.

V gene TRBV7-9 combines with J gene TRBJ2-4; D perhaps matches TRBD2 (5 bases). Germline CDR1 and CDR2: SEHNR and FQNEAQ (reference sequence). The CDR3 has 12 amino acids. The V end was cut by 10 bases, the J end by 7 bases, with 14 bases between. The CDR3 DNA reads TGTGCCACTGGACTCGAAAATAACATTCAGTACTTC. Translating it yields CATGLENNIQYF.

The genes are TRBV21-1 and TRBJ2-3; TRBD1, the D gene given by the table, was not confirmed from the DNA. TRBV21-1 is recorded as a pseudogene. The CDR3 loop spans 16 amino acids. CDR3 protein: CASSPPGGRSTDTQYF. The CDR3 bases are TGTGCCAGCAGCCCCCCAGGGGGCAGGAGCACAGATACGCAGTATTTT.

This clone was counted between two and nine times. The rearrangement joins TRBV5-1 to TRBJ1-1, with D perhaps matching TRBD1 (5 bases). The V and J ends lost 2 bases and 10 bases respectively, with 18 bases between them. CDR3 size: 14 residues. Germline V CDR1 and CDR2: SGHRS, YFSETQ. CDR3 sequence reads: CASSLTGSAEGAFF. Here the CDR3 DNA reads TGCGCCAGCAGCTTAACAGGTTCCGCGGAAGGAGCTTTCTTT.

The chain employs TRBV30 and TRBJ2-5; weak D call: TRBD1 (6 bases). Matching the DNA end better, TRBJ2-7 makes the J call doubtful. The CDR3 extends over 13 amino acids. Germline V CDR1 and CDR2: GTSNPN, SVGIG (reference sequence). The CDR3 loop is CAWSMGATYEQYF. The CDR3 nucleotides are TGTGCCTGGAGTATGGGGGCCACCTACGAGCAGTACTTC.

The CDR3: CASSIWGTGAKNIQYF. The CDR3 DNA follows: TGTGCCAGTAGTATTTGGGGGACAGGGGCCAAAAACATTCAGTACTTC. The V call is TRBV19, the J call TRBJ2-4; 9 bases line up with TRBD1. V lost 3 bases and J lost 1; bases outside the gene matches: 4. Germline CDR1 reads LNHDA; CDR2 reads SQIVND (reference sequence). CDR3 length equals 16 residues. Looking up the rest from reference TRBV19 and TRBJ2-4 gives the full variable domain: DGGITQSPKYLFRKEGQNVTLSCEQNLNHDAMYWYRQDPGQGLRLIYYSQIVNDFQKGDIAEGYSVSREKKESFPLTVTSAQKNPTAFYLCASSIWGTGAKNIQYFGAGTRLSVL.